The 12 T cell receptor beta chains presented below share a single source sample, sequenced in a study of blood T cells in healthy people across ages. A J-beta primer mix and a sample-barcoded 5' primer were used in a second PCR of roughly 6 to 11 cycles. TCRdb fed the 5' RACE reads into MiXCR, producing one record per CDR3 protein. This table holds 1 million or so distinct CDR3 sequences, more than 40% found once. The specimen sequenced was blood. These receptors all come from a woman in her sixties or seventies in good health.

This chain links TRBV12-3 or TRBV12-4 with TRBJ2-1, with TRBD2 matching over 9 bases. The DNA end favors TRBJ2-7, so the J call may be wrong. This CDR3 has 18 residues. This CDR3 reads CASSLVMGAGGPYNEQYF. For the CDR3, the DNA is TGTGCCAGCAGTTTAGTTATGGGGGCGGGAGGGCCCTACAATGAGCAGTACTTC.

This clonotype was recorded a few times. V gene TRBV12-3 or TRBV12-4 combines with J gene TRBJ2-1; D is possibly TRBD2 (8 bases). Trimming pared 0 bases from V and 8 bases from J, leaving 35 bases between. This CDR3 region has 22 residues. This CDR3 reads CASSLADLTGLINGRAGYEQFF. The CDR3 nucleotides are TGTGCCAGCAGTTTAGCCGACCTGACAGGGCTAATCAACGGGAGGGCCGGCTATGAGCAGTTCTTC.

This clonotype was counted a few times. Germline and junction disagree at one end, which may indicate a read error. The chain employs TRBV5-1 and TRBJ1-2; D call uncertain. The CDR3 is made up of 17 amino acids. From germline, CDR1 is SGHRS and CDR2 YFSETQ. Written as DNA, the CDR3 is TGTGCCAGCAGCCCACTTAGAGGAGAAAGTATTAACTATGGCTACACCTTC. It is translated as CASSPLRGESINYGYTF.

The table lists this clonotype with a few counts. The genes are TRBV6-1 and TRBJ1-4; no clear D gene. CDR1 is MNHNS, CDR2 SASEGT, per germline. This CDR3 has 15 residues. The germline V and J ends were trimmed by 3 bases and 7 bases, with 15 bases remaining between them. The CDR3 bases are TGTGCCAGCAGTGATGGTCGGGCAGGCGGTGAAAAACTGTTTTTT. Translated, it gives CASSDGRAGGEKLFF.

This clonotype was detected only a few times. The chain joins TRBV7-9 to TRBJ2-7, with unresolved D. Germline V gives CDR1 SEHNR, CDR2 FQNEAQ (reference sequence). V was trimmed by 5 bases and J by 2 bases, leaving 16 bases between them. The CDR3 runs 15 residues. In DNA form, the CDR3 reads TGTGCCAGCAGCCACCGGGCCTCCGTGGCCTACGAGCAGTACTTC. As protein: CASSHRASVAYEQYF.

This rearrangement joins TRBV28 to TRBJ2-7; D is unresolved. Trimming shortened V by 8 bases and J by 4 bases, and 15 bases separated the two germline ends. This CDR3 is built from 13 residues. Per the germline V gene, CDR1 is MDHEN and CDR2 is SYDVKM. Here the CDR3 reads CASANSPNYEQYF. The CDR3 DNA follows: TGTGCCAGCGCCAACTCACCCAATTACGAGCAGTACTTC.

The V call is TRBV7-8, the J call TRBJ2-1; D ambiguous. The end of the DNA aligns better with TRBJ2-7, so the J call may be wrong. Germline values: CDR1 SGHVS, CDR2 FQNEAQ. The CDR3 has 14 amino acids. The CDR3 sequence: CASVNPSSYNEQYF. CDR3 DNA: TGTGCCAGCGTCAACCCGTCCTCCTACAATGAGCAGTACTTC.

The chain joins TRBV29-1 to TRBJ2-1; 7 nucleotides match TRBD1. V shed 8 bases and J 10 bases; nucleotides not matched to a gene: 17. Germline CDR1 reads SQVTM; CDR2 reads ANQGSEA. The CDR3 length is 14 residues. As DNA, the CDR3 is TGCAGCTCCTCCAGGGGGAGTTGGGGCAAGGAGCAGTTCTTC. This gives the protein CSSSRGSWGKEQFF.

The CDR3 loop is CASIRGTGEVGYGYTF. Written as DNA, the CDR3 is TGTGCCAGCATCCGGGGGACAGGCGAAGTTGGATATGGCTACACCTTC. The chain joins TRBV21-1 to TRBJ1-2; the table names TRBD1, a call not compared with the DNA. TRBV21-1 is an annotated pseudogene. The CDR3 has 16 residues.

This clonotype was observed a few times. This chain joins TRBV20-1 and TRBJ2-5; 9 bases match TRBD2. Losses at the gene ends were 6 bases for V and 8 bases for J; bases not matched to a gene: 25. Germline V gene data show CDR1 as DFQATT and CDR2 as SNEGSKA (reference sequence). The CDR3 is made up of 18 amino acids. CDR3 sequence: CSANNFLTSGDLRDTQYF. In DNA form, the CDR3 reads TGCAGTGCCAATAACTTCCTGACTAGCGGAGATTTAAGAGACACCCAGTACTTC.

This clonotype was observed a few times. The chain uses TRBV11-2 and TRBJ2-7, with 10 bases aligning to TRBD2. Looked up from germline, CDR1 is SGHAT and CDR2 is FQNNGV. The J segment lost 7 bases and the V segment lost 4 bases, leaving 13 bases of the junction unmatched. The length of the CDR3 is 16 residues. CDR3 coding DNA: TGTGCCAGCAGCTCTTATTCAGCGGGAGGGTTCGGTGAGCAGTACTTC. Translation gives CASSSYSAGGFGEQYF.

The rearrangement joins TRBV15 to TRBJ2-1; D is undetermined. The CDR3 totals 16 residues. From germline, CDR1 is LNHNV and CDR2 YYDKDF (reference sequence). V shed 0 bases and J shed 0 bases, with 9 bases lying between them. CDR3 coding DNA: TGTGCCACCAGCAGAGATCACGGAAGCTCCTACAATGAGCAGTTCTTC. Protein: CATSRDHGSSYNEQFF.